These 23 T cell receptor beta chains were sequenced from one sample in a study of cytomegalovirus exposure and HLA in healthy donors. PCR used 60 Vbeta primers and 13 Jbeta primers. Clones were sequenced by immunoSEQ multiplex PCR, and TCRdb holds only the in-frame ones, with some missing. This table holds around 100,000 clones. Sequenced input: PBMCs. The source is a man between 50 and 59 years old in good health and CMV-seronegative.

The chain joins TRBV19 to TRBJ2-1, with D perhaps matching TRBD2 (5 bases). Looked up from germline, CDR1 is LNHDA and CDR2 is SQIVND (reference sequence). This CDR3 spans 15 amino acids. Trimming stripped 6 bases from V and 0 bases from J, with 12 bases between. The CDR3 loop reads CASRGSDSSYNEQFF. DNA for the CDR3: TGTGCCAGTAGAGGTAGCGATAGCTCCTACAATGAGCAGTTCTTC.

The chain uses TRBV7-3 and TRBJ2-2, with TRBD2 as a possible D gene (6 bases). The germline CDR1 and CDR2 sequences are SGHTA and FQGTGA. The CDR3 contains 14 residues. The V and J ends lost 3 bases and 2 bases respectively, with 7 bases between them. CDR3 loop: CASSFGTNTGELFF. CDR3 DNA sequence: TGTGCCAGCAGCTTCGGGACTAACACCGGGGAGCTGTTTTTT.

The rearrangement links TRBV19 to TRBJ1-2; a possible D gene is TRBD1 (5 bases). The V gene's germline CDR1 is LNHDA and CDR2 SQIVND (reference sequence). V lost 6 bases, J lost 2 bases, and 13 bases lay in between. There are 14 residues in the CDR3. In DNA form, the CDR3 reads TGTGCCAGTAGGCCGGGACTTCTCAACTATGGCTACACCTTC. Translating gives CASRPGLLNYGYTF.

Notes on this clone: This sample includes further DNA sequences coding for the same CDR3. V gene TRBV2 combines with J gene TRBJ2-1, with no clear D. With 6 bases removed from V and 7 bases from J, the gap between germline ends came to 19 bases. From germline, CDR1 is SNHLY and CDR2 FYNNEI. The CDR3 is 15 residues long. The CDR3: CASRARTATWNEQFF. CDR3 sequence (DNA): TGTGCCAGCAGAGCTAGAACGGCAACTTGGAATGAGCAGTTCTTC.

The V gene is TRBV18, the J gene TRBJ1-1, with D perhaps matching TRBD1 (5 bases). CDR1 is KGHSH, CDR2 LQKENI, per germline. The CDR3 consists of 13 residues. Trimming cost V 8 bases and J 2 bases, with 12 bases left between them. The CDR3 region has the DNA TGTGCCAGCGCGAGCAGGGATAACACTGAAGCTTTCTTT. Its protein is CASASRDNTEAFF. The entire variable domain, with the rest obtained from reference TRBV18 and TRBJ1-1, is as follows: NAGVMQNPRHLVRRRGQEARLRCSPMKGHSHVYWYRQLPEEGLKFMVYLQKENIIDESGMPKERFSAEFPKEGPSILRIQQVVRGDSAAYFCASASRDNTEAFFGQGTRLTVV.

The chain has TRBV11-3 and TRBJ2-7; 9 bases map to TRBD1. This CDR3 is 14 amino acids long. In germline, CDR1 is SGHNT, CDR2 YENEEA. The V gene end was trimmed by 5 bases and the J gene end by 2 bases; junction bases not matched to a gene: 4. For the CDR3, the DNA is TGTGCCAGCAGCCGAAGGACAGGGGCCTACGAGCAGTACTTC. This translates into CASSRRTGAYEQYF.

This rearrangement joins TRBV29-1 to TRBJ2-7; 7 bases fit TRBD1. Germline V gene lookup returns CDR1 SQVTM and CDR2 ANQGSEA. The CDR3 sequence is 14 residues long. V gave up 4 bases and J gave up 4 bases; unmatched junction bases: 10. CDR3 in amino acids: CSVVFGTEMYEQYF. Here the CDR3 DNA reads TGCAGCGTTGTGTTTGGGACAGAAATGTACGAGCAGTACTTC.

The rearrangement uses TRBV19 and TRBJ1-5; no definite D call. The CDR3 length is 14 residues. CDR1 is LNHDA, CDR2 SQIVND, per germline (reference sequence). The V end was cut by 7 bases, the J end by 4 bases, with 14 bases between. As DNA, the CDR3 is TGTGCCAGTAATTTGATCGGAGTAAATCAGCCCCAGCATTTT. It yields the protein CASNLIGVNQPQHF.

The chain carries TRBV5-1 and TRBJ2-7; TRBD1 agrees at 9 bases. Per the germline V gene, CDR1 is SGHRS and CDR2 is YFSETQ. Germline trimming cut 3 bases from V and 7 bases from J; bases unmatched to any gene: 8. The CDR3 contains 14 residues. Written as DNA, the CDR3 is TGCGCCAGCAGCTCCGGGACAGGGTCCTTTGAGCAGTACTTC. Translation: CASSSGTGSFEQYF.

This chain links TRBV6-1 with TRBJ2-1; 8 nucleotides match TRBD1. The CDR3 covers 15 residues. V trimming: 2 bases; J trimming: 3 bases; junction bases outside the gene matches: 3. The germline gives CDR1 MNHNS, CDR2 SASEGT. The CDR3 loop reads CASSEQGAFYNEQFF. The CDR3 DNA reads as TGTGCCAGCAGTGAACAGGGGGCTTTCTACAATGAGCAGTTCTTC.

This chain connects TRBV5-1 to TRBJ1-2, with unresolved D. Germline V gene lookup returns CDR1 SGHRS and CDR2 YFSETQ. The CDR3 spans 15 residues. Trimming took off 0 bases at V and 4 bases at J, with 13 bases between the two ends. CDR3 DNA sequence: TGCGCCAGCAGCTTGGATGTGGGGAGTGCCTATGGCTACACCTTC. Translating it yields CASSLDVGSAYGYTF.

The chain uses TRBV15 and TRBJ1-4; the match to TRBD1 covers 9 bases. Per the germline V gene, CDR1 is LNHNV and CDR2 is YYDKDF (reference sequence). V was pared by 1 base and J by 8 bases, with 5 bases of the junction left unmatched. This CDR3 is 15 amino acids long. CDR3 loop: CATSRGGQGLEKLFF. The CDR3, as DNA: TGTGCCACCAGCAGAGGGGGACAGGGTCTCGAAAAACTGTTTTTT. The variable domain in full, with the rest retrieved from reference TRBV15 and TRBJ1-4, is DAMVIQNPRYQVTQFGKPVTLSCSQTLNHNVMYWYQQKSSQAPKLLFHYYDKDFNNEADTPDNFQSRRPNTSFCFLDIRSPGLGDTAMYLCATSRGGQGLEKLFFGSGTQLSVL.

V usage is TRBV23-1 and J usage is TRBJ1-5, with D unresolved. TRBV23-1 is an ORF, with its function uncertain. Trimming stripped 4 bases from V and 7 bases from J, with 5 bases between. CDR3 length: 11 amino acids. The CDR3 DNA is TGCGCCAGCAGTCCCCAACAGCCCCAGCATTTT. Protein sequence: CASSPQQPQHF.

The chain recombines TRBV5-6 with TRBJ2-5; 11 bases align to TRBD2. Per the germline V gene, CDR1 is SGHDT and CDR2 is YYEEEE. CDR3 length: 16 amino acids. Unmatched junction bases numbered 3, after V lost 0 bases and J lost 2 bases. The CDR3 loop is CASSLGLAGGQETQYF. In DNA form, the CDR3 reads TGTGCCAGCAGCTTGGGATTAGCGGGGGGGCAAGAGACCCAGTACTTC.

The chain recombines TRBV5-4 with TRBJ2-7; D is perhaps TRBD1 (6 bases). The CDR3 is made up of 15 amino acids. The V and J ends lost 0 bases and 2 bases respectively, with 12 bases between them. Germline values: CDR1 SGHNT, CDR2 YYREEE (reference sequence). CDR3 bases: TGTGCCAGCAGCTTGGCGACAGGCAAGGCCTACGAGCAGTACTTC. It is translated as CASSLATGKAYEQYF.

The rearrangement uses TRBV2 and TRBJ1-1; 7 nucleotides match TRBD1. The V gene's germline CDR1 is SNHLY and CDR2 FYNNEI. The CDR3 is made up of 12 amino acids. After removal of 7 bases from V and 9 bases from J, the junction contained 8 bases not matched to a gene. The CDR3 coding sequence is TGTGCCAGCAACCCGGACAGGCAAAAAGCTTTCTTT. Encoded protein: CASNPDRQKAFF.

The V gene is TRBV19, the J gene TRBJ1-1, with D hard to call. V lost 3 bases, J lost 4 bases, and 12 bases lay in between. CDR1 LNHDA and CDR2 SQIVND come from the germline V gene (reference sequence). The CDR3 contains 14 residues. Here the CDR3 DNA reads TGTGCCAGTAGTATCGACCCAAGGAGCACTGAAGCTTTCTTT. Residues: CASSIDPRSTEAFF.

This chain joins TRBV30 and TRBJ2-1, with D perhaps TRBD2 (6 bases). CDR3 length equals 14 residues. Germline CDR1 and CDR2: GTSNPN and SVGIG (reference sequence). Deletions cut 4 bases from V and 0 bases from J, with 10 bases between. The CDR3 protein is CAWNRGSSYNEQFF. CDR3 nucleotide sequence: TGTGCCTGGAATCGGGGGAGCTCCTACAATGAGCAGTTCTTC.

The chain employs TRBV28 and TRBJ1-1; no clear D. The CDR3 runs to 14 residues. Germline V gives CDR1 MDHEN, CDR2 SYDVKM. V was cut by 7 bases and J by 8 bases, with 20 bases left in between. CDR3 sequence reads: CASTSRLPSLEAFF. DNA for the CDR3: TGTGCCAGCACCTCGAGACTGCCGTCCCTGGAAGCTTTCTTT.

The chain employs TRBV11-2 and TRBJ1-2; TRBD1 is a possible D gene (6 bases). Germline V lookup: CDR1 SGHAT, CDR2 FQNNGV. This CDR3 has 13 amino acids. Trimming took 5 bases from V and 6 from J, leaving 13 bases between them. CDR3 sequence reads: CASSKTGLDGYTF. Here the CDR3 DNA reads TGTGCCAGCAGCAAGACAGGTCTTGATGGCTACACCTTC.

This chain joins TRBV5-1 and TRBJ1-1; D may be TRBD1 (6 bases). The V gene lost 5 bases and the J gene lost 4 bases, with 12 bases spanning the gap. This CDR3 is 13 amino acids long. Germline lookup yields CDR1 SGHRS and CDR2 YFSETQ. Here the CDR3 DNA reads TGCGCCAGCAGAAATGAAGGGGGCACTGAAGCTTTCTTT. Amino acids: CASRNEGGTEAFF.

The rearrangement uses TRBV6-1 and TRBJ2-7; the match to TRBD1 covers 8 bases. The germline gives CDR1 MNHNS, CDR2 SASEGT. CDR3 length: 14 residues. V was pared by 6 bases and J by 2 bases, with 6 bases of the junction left unmatched. CDR3 amino acids: CASRAGTGTYEQYF. CDR3 in DNA: TGTGCCAGCAGGGCCGGGACAGGCACCTACGAGCAGTACTTC.

The chain couples TRBV2 to TRBJ2-7; maybe TRBD1 (7 bases). Trimming took off 4 bases at V and 4 bases at J, with 11 bases between the two ends. Germline-derived CDR1 and CDR2 are SNHLY and FYNNEI. The CDR3 covers 13 residues. The CDR3 DNA reads TGTGCCAGCAGTGGACAGGGAGGTTACGAGCAGTACTTC. Translating gives CASSGQGGYEQYF. The variable domain in full, completed from reference TRBV2 and TRBJ2-7, reads EPEVTQTPSHQVTQMGQEVILRCVPISNHLYFYWYRQILGQKVEFLVSFYNNEISEKSEIFDDQFSVERPDGSNFTLKIRSTKLEDSAMYFCASSGQGGYEQYFGPGTRLTVT.